One T cell receptor (beta chain) is described in this entry. Its antigen is not identified. The donors formed part of the approximately 120-subject validation cohort, distinct from the approximately 670-subject first cohort. The CDR3 is 15 residues long. V was clipped by 7 bases and J by 2 bases, with 15 bases between them. CDR1 and CDR2 from the germline V gene are SEHNR and FQNEAQ (reference sequence). The sample comes from a study of cytomegalovirus exposure and HLA in healthy donors. Study summary: The roughly 120 validation repertoires matched the 600 to 700 first-cohort repertoires in platform, a later analysis reported. Overall study findings and caveats: Cytomegalovirus status was reportedly diagnosed by the classifier with high sensitivity and specificity. The study recorded about 160 TCR beta chains that were cytomegalovirus-associated.

The data were produced by immunoSEQ multiplex PCR, yet TCRdb's version contains in-frame clones alone and is incomplete. The table shows 200,000 to 250,000 clones, with 75% to 90% occurring only once. Sequencing was done on a sample of PBMCs. The receptor's source is a woman aged 25 to 39 in good health and CMV-seropositive. The gene calls are TRBV7-9 and TRBJ2-1, with a weak D call TRBD1 (5 bases). CDR3 loop: CASTYPRQTYNEQFF. Written as DNA, the CDR3 is TGTGCCAGCACTTACCCACGACAGACCTACAATGAGCAGTTCTTC.